These 17 T cell receptor beta chains share one sample of origin, sequenced in a study of cytomegalovirus exposure and HLA in healthy donors. It was with 60 Vbeta and 13 Jbeta primers that the PCR ran. Assay: immunoSEQ multiplex PCR; the TCRdb copy retains only in-frame clones and omits some. Of 90,000 to 140,000 clones in the sample, approximately 72% were seen once. Input material: PBMCs. The receptors were gathered from a man younger than 45 in good health and CMV-seronegative.

The chain employs TRBV27 and TRBJ2-2, with a possible D match to TRBD2 (6 bases). Germline assignment: CDR1 MNHEY and CDR2 SMNVEV (reference sequence). With 0 bases removed from V and 5 bases from J, the gap between germline ends came to 13 bases. CDR3 length equals 16 residues. Here the CDR3 reads CASSLSPLAKTGELFF. CDR3 in DNA: TGTGCCAGCAGTTTATCGCCACTAGCCAAGACCGGGGAGCTGTTTTTT.

V gene TRBV2 combines with J gene TRBJ2-3; TRBD2 matches at 10 bases. This CDR3 comprises 13 residues. Germline CDR1 SNHLY, CDR2 FYNNEI. V trimming: 5 bases; J trimming: 5 bases; junction bases outside the gene matches: 1. The CDR3 region is CASSRLAGDTQYF. CDR3 sequence (DNA): TGTGCCAGCAGTCGACTAGCGGGAGATACGCAGTATTTT. The variable domain in full, completed from reference TRBV2 and TRBJ2-3, reads EPEVTQTPSHQVTQMGQEVILRCVPISNHLYFYWYRQILGQKVEFLVSFYNNEISEKSEIFDDQFSVERPDGSNFTLKIRSTKLEDSAMYFCASSRLAGDTQYFGPGTRLTVL.

The J gene is TRBJ2-3, the V gene TRBV19; no definite D call. Germline V gene lookup returns CDR1 LNHDA and CDR2 SQIVND (reference sequence). The CDR3 totals 14 residues. Trimming left V 0 bases short and J 0 bases short, with 4 bases between. DNA for the CDR3: TGTGCCAGTAGTATAGATCGGAGCACAGATACGCAGTATTTT. It encodes CASSIDRSTDTQYF.

This clone occurred a few times. The chain carries TRBV5-1 and TRBJ1-1; D not certain. The V end was cut by 4 bases, the J end by 0 bases, with 10 bases between. The CDR3 runs 14 residues. Germline V lookup: CDR1 SGHRS, CDR2 YFSETQ. The CDR3 reads CASSPDTLNTEAFF. In DNA form, the CDR3 reads TGCGCCAGCAGCCCCGACACCCTGAACACTGAAGCTTTCTTT.

The chain's CDR3 is CASSTGLQGASEGYGYTF. CDR3 nucleotides: TGTGCCAGTAGTACCGGACTACAGGGGGCGAGTGAAGGCTATGGCTACACCTTC. V usage is TRBV19 and J usage is TRBJ1-2, with 9 bases matching TRBD1. CDR1 LNHDA and CDR2 SQIVND come from the germline V gene (reference sequence). J was trimmed by 4 bases and V by 4 bases; bases with no gene match: 16. CDR3 length: 18 residues.

This chain uses TRBV29-1 with TRBJ2-1; 9 bases are a match to TRBD1. V was pared by 5 bases and J by 6 bases, with 5 bases of the junction left unmatched. The germline CDR1 and CDR2 sequences are SQVTM and ANQGSEA. This CDR3 is built from 13 residues. CDR3 nucleotide sequence: TGCAGCGTTTCGGGACAGGGTACCAATGAGCAGTTCTTC. Protein sequence: CSVSGQGTNEQFF.

V usage is TRBV27 and J usage is TRBJ2-7, with 9 nucleotides matching TRBD1. Trimming removed 2 bases from V and 5 bases from J; junction bases left unmatched: 7. This CDR3 has 15 amino acids. The germline gives CDR1 MNHEY, CDR2 SMNVEV (reference sequence). In DNA form, the CDR3 reads TGTGCCAGCAGTTTAGTAGGACAGGGGCGTGACGAGCAGTACTTC. Protein product: CASSLVGQGRDEQYF.

The V and J genes are TRBV9 and TRBJ2-3, with a tentative D call TRBD2 (5 bases). Germline CDR1 and CDR2: SGDLS and YYNGEE. The ends were cut back, 5 bases at V and 4 bases at J, with 23 bases in the middle. This CDR3 comprises 17 residues. CDR3 sequence: CASSSGGGLPPADTQYF. In nucleotides, the CDR3 is TGTGCCAGCAGTTCAGGAGGTGGGCTTCCGCCCGCAGATACGCAGTATTTT.

About this clone itself: Other DNA sequences from this sample encode an identical CDR3 as well. The rearrangement links TRBV6-1 to TRBJ2-7; tentatively, D is TRBD2 (6 bases). V lost 8 bases and J lost 3, with 11 bases in between. Looked up from germline, CDR1 is MNHNS and CDR2 is SASEGT. The CDR3 is made up of 12 amino acids. CDR3 DNA: TGTGCCAGCTCACTAGCAGACTACGAGCAGTACTTC. Translating it yields CASSLADYEQYF.

This clone was observed a single time. This chain uses TRBV27 with TRBJ1-1, with TRBD1 identical over 7 bases. The V and J ends lost 0 bases and 2 bases, in that order; junction bases with no gene match: 3. This CDR3 contains 15 residues. Germline CDR1 reads MNHEY; CDR2 reads SMNVEV (reference sequence). This CDR3 is CASSLSAGGNTEAFF. The CDR3 nucleotides read TGTGCCAGCAGTTTATCGGCAGGGGGAAACACTGAAGCTTTCTTT.

The chain employs TRBV25-1 and TRBJ1-2; possibly TRBD1 for D (6 bases). V lost 4 bases and J lost 3, with 12 bases in between. In germline, CDR1 is MGHDK, CDR2 SYGVNS. The CDR3 has 14 residues. The CDR3 here is CASSVQGRDYGYTF. CDR3 sequence (DNA): TGTGCCAGCAGTGTTCAGGGGCGGGACTATGGCTACACCTTC.

This chain links TRBV7-2 with TRBJ2-7; TRBD2 matches at 7 bases. V lost 5 bases, J lost 0 bases, and 7 bases stayed unmatched. Germline V CDR1 and CDR2: SGHTA, FQGNSA. This CDR3 is built from 15 residues. CDR3 DNA sequence: TGTGCCAGCAGCACGGCACTAGCGACCTCCTACGAGCAGTACTTC. It is translated as CASSTALATSYEQYF.

This clone was observed a few times. V is TRBV7-2 and J is TRBJ2-1; D is ambiguous. CDR1 is SGHTA and CDR2 is FQGNSA in the germline V gene. V lost 1 base to trimming and J lost 4 bases, with 11 bases between them. This CDR3 contains 15 residues. CDR3 nucleotide sequence: TGTGCCAGCAGCTTAGTCTTCGGAGAGTACAATGAGCAGTTCTTC. It is translated as CASSLVFGEYNEQFF.

This chain joins TRBV11-2 and TRBJ1-5, with 9 bases that match TRBD1. This CDR3 spans 15 amino acids. CDR1 and CDR2 from the germline V gene are SGHAT and FQNNGV. V lost 4 bases to trimming and J lost 4 bases; unmatched junction nucleotides: 5. This CDR3 reads CASSSDRGQNQPQHF. The CDR3 region has the DNA TGTGCCAGCAGCTCGGACAGGGGCCAAAATCAGCCCCAGCATTTT.

J is TRBJ2-1 and V is TRBV6-6; 11 bases align to TRBD1. The V and J ends lost 5 bases and 6 bases, in that order; junction bases with no gene match: 6. Germline V gene lookup returns CDR1 MNHNY and CDR2 SVGAGI (reference sequence). The length of the CDR3 is 15 residues. The CDR3 coding sequence is TGTGCCAGCAGTCTAACCGGGACAGGGGGCAATGAGCAGTTCTTC. Protein: CASSLTGTGGNEQFF.

The chain employs TRBV25-1 and TRBJ2-5; D possibly corresponds to TRBD2 (5 bases). Germline CDR1 and CDR2: MGHDK and SYGVNS. The CDR3 spans 14 residues. Trimming shortened V by 1 base and J by 5 bases, and 11 bases separated the two germline ends. The CDR3, as DNA: TGTGCCAGCAGTGAATGGTTAGGAGGCGAGACCCAGTACTTC. It yields the protein CASSEWLGGETQYF.

The chain carries TRBV5-1 and TRBJ1-3; 7 positions match TRBD1. Germline CDR1 is SGHRS and CDR2 is YFSETQ. The CDR3 consists of 16 residues. The J segment lost 2 bases and the V segment lost 4 bases, leaving 9 bases of the junction unmatched. The CDR3 loop reads CASSNTGVFPGNTIYF. CDR3 DNA: TGCGCCAGCAGCAACACAGGGGTTTTCCCTGGAAACACCATATATTTT.